A single sample is the source of the 12 T cell receptor beta chains below, sequenced in a study of T cells in Graves' hyperthyroidism and ophthalmopathy. The TCR beta CDR3 regions underwent amplification using RNA transcripts as the source. HTBI primers were used for first-round RT-PCR of the TCR CDR3. TCRdb used MiXCR to reprocess the multiplex PCR reads, holding one entry per CDR3 protein. The table includes about 480,000 distinct CDR3 sequences, 20% to 25% detected once. The sample comprised blood. These receptors came from a woman between 65 and 79 years old with Graves' ophthalmopathy.

The chain is built from TRBV19 and TRBJ2-3; 7 bases are a match to TRBD1. CDR3 length: 15 amino acids. Unmatched junction bases numbered 13, after V lost 8 bases and J lost 5 bases. Germline V gene lookup returns CDR1 LNHDA and CDR2 SQIVND (reference sequence). CDR3 region: CASGEQGPYRDTQYF. The DNA for the CDR3 is TGTGCCAGTGGCGAACAGGGGCCCTATAGAGATACGCAGTATTTT.

There are a few counts of this clonotype. The rearrangement links TRBV20-1 to TRBJ2-1, with unresolved D. Germline V gives CDR1 DFQATT, CDR2 SNEGSKA (reference sequence). The CDR3 has 12 residues. Trimming removed 6 bases at V and 8 bases at J, with 14 bases between. The CDR3 here is CSAPGPLHEQFF. Here the CDR3 DNA reads TGCAGTGCCCCCGGCCCCCTCCATGAGCAGTTCTTC.

This clonotype has just a few counts. The chain couples TRBV28 to TRBJ2-3, with D maybe TRBD1 (6 bases). Germline CDR1 is MDHEN and CDR2 is SYDVKM. The CDR3 totals 15 residues. V was clipped by 7 bases and J by 1 base, with 15 bases between them. Here the CDR3 DNA reads TGTGCCAGCAACTCGTGGGGGCGGGGCACAGATACGCAGTATTTT. Amino acids: CASNSWGRGTDTQYF. Looking up the rest from reference TRBV28 and TRBJ2-3 gives the full variable domain: DVKVTQSSRYLVKRTGEKVFLECVQDMDHENMFWYRQDPGLGLRLIYFSYDVKMKEKGDIPEGYSVSREKKERFSLILESASTNQTSMYLCASNSWGRGTDTQYFGPGTRLTVL.

For this clonotype: A much bigger clone sits one base away, suggesting this may be a read error. The rearrangement uses TRBV2 and TRBJ1-5; D call uncertain. This CDR3 region has 13 residues. Germline-derived CDR1 and CDR2 are SNHLY and FYNNEI. The CDR3 nucleotides are TGTGCCAGCAGTTATTATAGCAATCAGCCCCGGCATTTT. Protein sequence: CASSYYSNQPRHF.

This clonotype appeared a few times. The chain carries TRBV30 and TRBJ1-4, with D hard to call. Between the trimmed V and J ends, which lost 8 bases and 7 bases, there was a span of 14 bases. This CDR3 has 12 amino acids. The germline V gene encodes CDR1 GTSNPN and CDR2 SVGIG (reference sequence). The CDR3 DNA reads TGTGCCCAGTTCCGGATTGGTGAAAAACTGTTTTTT. It encodes CAQFRIGEKLFF.

Turning to this clonotype: This clone may be a read error of a much larger clone one base away. V usage is TRBV28 and J usage is TRBJ1-5; D not certain. Trimming pared 7 bases from V and 6 bases from J, leaving 13 bases between. In germline, CDR1 is MDHEN, CDR2 SYDVKM. The CDR3 contains 13 residues. Written as DNA, the CDR3 is TGTGCCAGCAACCTTGGAGAGGTTCAGCCCCAGCATTTT. Translated: CASNLGEVQPQHF. Filled out from reference TRBV28 and TRBJ1-5, the complete variable domain reads DVKVTQSSRYLVKRTGEKVFLECVQDMDHENMFWYRQDPGLGLRLIYFSYDVKMKEKGDIPEGYSVSREKKERFSLILESASTNQTSMYLCASNLGEVQPQHFGDGTRLSIL.

This clonotype was seen ten or more times. The chain uses TRBV24-1 and TRBJ2-3; TRBD2 agrees at 9 bases. The CDR3 consists of 17 residues. The trim removed 0 bases at V and 1 base at J, leaving 4 bases unmatched. Germline V lookup: CDR1 KGHDR, CDR2 SFDVKD. CDR3 protein: CATSDLGAGGRTDTQYF. CDR3 nucleotide sequence: TGTGCCACCAGTGATTTGGGAGCGGGAGGCCGCACAGATACGCAGTATTTT.

This clonotype was found a few times. The rearrangement links TRBV6-2 or TRBV6-3 to TRBJ2-1, with TRBD2 as a possible D gene (6 bases). V gave up 2 bases and J gave up 3 bases, with 11 bases separating them. Germline V gene sequence: CDR1 MNHEY, CDR2 SVGEGT. The CDR3 is made up of 15 amino acids. Here the CDR3 reads CASSYRDFNYNEQFF. As DNA, the CDR3 is TGTGCCAGCAGTTACAGGGACTTTAACTACAATGAGCAGTTCTTC.

This clonotype has more than one count but fewer than ten. The V and J genes are TRBV19 and TRBJ1-2, with TRBD1 matching 10 bases. The germline V gene encodes CDR1 LNHDA and CDR2 SQIVND (reference sequence). The CDR3 runs to 15 residues. Unmatched junction bases numbered 11, after V lost 8 bases and J lost 5 bases. The CDR3 sequence: CASYIPGQGRYGYTF. The CDR3 DNA is TGTGCCAGTTATATTCCGGGACAGGGGAGGTATGGCTACACCTTC.

Concerning this clonotype: One end of the junction does not line up with germline, which may come from a read error. J is TRBJ2-1 and V is TRBV12-5; 10 nucleotides match TRBD2. The CDR3 totals 15 residues. Germline values: CDR1 LGHNT, CDR2 FRNRAP. CDR3 bases: TGTGCTAGTGCCGCTAGCGGGAGCTCCTACAATGAGCGGTTCTTC. Amino acids: CASAASGSSYNERFF.

The gene calls are TRBV6-1 and TRBJ1-2, with D tentatively TRBD1 (5 bases). Per the germline V gene, CDR1 is MNHNS and CDR2 is SASEGT. V was clipped by 8 bases and J by 0 bases, with 13 bases between them. The CDR3 extends over 14 amino acids. CDR3 nucleotides: TGTGCCAGCGGAATCAGGGACGCTAACTATGGCTACACCTTC. Its protein is CASGIRDANYGYTF.

This clonotype was seen ten or more times. The genes are TRBV12-3 or TRBV12-4 and TRBJ2-1, with 8 bases matching TRBD2. The CDR3 sequence is 15 residues long. The ends lost 1 base at V and 4 bases at J; junction bases unmatched: 3. CDR3 sequence: CASSLGREAYNEQFF. The CDR3 coding sequence is TGTGCCAGCAGTTTAGGGCGGGAGGCTTACAATGAGCAGTTCTTC.